A single sample is the source of the 31 T cell receptor beta chains below, sequenced in a study of blood T cell repertoires in COVID-19. Clones were read by immunoSEQ multiplex PCR, and TCRdb kept only the in-frame ones, dropping some. The sample lists 200,000 to 300,000 clones; about 80% were seen once. The sequencing input was peripheral blood. The receptor source for this set is a woman over 75 with acute or convalescent COVID-19.

V is TRBV19 and J is TRBJ2-7; TRBD1 matches at 7 bases. The length of the CDR3 is 15 residues. Germline V gene lookup returns CDR1 LNHDA and CDR2 SQIVND (reference sequence). J was trimmed by 2 bases and V by 5 bases; bases with no gene match: 9. CDR3: CASSLGSTGTYEQYF. The CDR3 nucleotides are TGTGCCAGTAGTTTGGGATCGACAGGGACCTACGAGCAGTACTTC.

The chain is built from TRBV7-6 and TRBJ2-3, with 12 bases lining up with TRBD2. J lost 4 bases, V lost 1 base, and 6 bases had no gene match. Germline-derived CDR1 and CDR2 are SGHVS and FNYEAQ. The CDR3 consists of 17 residues. CDR3 sequence (DNA): TGTGCCAGCAGCTTAGGTCCTAGCGGGGGGGGAGCAGATACGCAGTATTTT. Its protein product is CASSLGPSGGGADTQYF.

The V gene is TRBV9, the J gene TRBJ1-3; a possible D gene is TRBD1 (5 bases). Germline values: CDR1 SGDLS, CDR2 YYNGEE. This CDR3 has 17 amino acids. The V and J ends lost 3 bases and 4 bases respectively, with 20 bases between them. The CDR3 sequence: CASSANLGVNSGNTIYF. The CDR3 DNA sequence: TGTGCCAGCAGCGCAAACCTAGGGGTTAATTCCGGAAACACCATATATTTT. Full variable domain (remainder filled in from reference TRBV9 and TRBJ1-3): DSGVTQTPKHLITATGQRVTLRCSPRSGDLSVYWYQQSLDQGLQFLIQYYNGEERAKGNILERFSAQQFPDLHSELNLSSLELGDSALYFCASSANLGVNSGNTIYFGEGSWLTVV.

This chain uses TRBV18 with TRBJ1-3; D uncertain. The CDR3 runs 16 residues. Germline V gene sequence: CDR1 KGHSH, CDR2 LQKENI. V gave up 0 bases and J gave up 4 bases, with 13 bases separating them. The DNA of the CDR3 is TGTGCCAGCTCACCACCTATGGCAGTTGCAGGAAACACCATATATTTT. Protein sequence: CASSPPMAVAGNTIYF.

The rearrangement uses TRBV12-3 or TRBV12-4 and TRBJ1-1; no definite D call. CDR3 length equals 10 residues. Trimming shortened V by 6 bases and J by 7 bases, and 6 bases separated the two germline ends. CDR3 in DNA: TGTGCCAGCAGGAGAGTTGAAGCTTTCTTT. It specifies CASRRVEAFF.

This clone was found many times. The rearrangement links TRBV4-1 to TRBJ1-3; 8 bases align to TRBD1. V lost 5 bases, J lost 2 bases, and 2 bases stayed unmatched. CDR1 and CDR2 from the germline V gene are MGHRA and YSYEKL. This CDR3 comprises 14 residues. CDR3 nucleotides: TGCGCCAGCAGCACAGGGGGTGCTGGAAACACCATATATTTT. This encodes CASSTGGAGNTIYF.

The V call is TRBV7-3, the J call TRBJ2-6, with D possibly being TRBD2 (5 bases). V lost 3 bases and J lost 1, with 13 bases in between. The CDR3 spans 17 residues. Germline V CDR1 and CDR2: SGHTA, FQGTGA. The chain's CDR3 is CASSFLSGVSGANVLTF. CDR3 coding DNA: TGTGCCAGCAGCTTCCTTTCCGGGGTTTCTGGGGCCAACGTCCTGACTTTC. Based on the CDR3 plus reference TRBV7-3 and TRBJ2-6, the full variable domain is GAGVSQTPSNKVTEKGKYVELRCDPISGHTALYWYRQSLGQGPEFLIYFQGTGAADDSGLPNDRFFAVRPEGSVSTLKIQRTERGDSAVYLCASSFLSGVSGANVLTFGAGSRLTVL.

The chain is built from TRBV6-5 and TRBJ2-5, with 7 bases lining up with TRBD2. Germline-derived CDR1 and CDR2 are MNHEY and SVGAGI. J gave up 5 bases and V 6 bases, and 9 bases lay outside the gene matches. This CDR3 has 14 residues. CDR3 sequence: CASRIYGRDETQYF. CDR3 coding DNA: TGTGCCAGCAGGATTTATGGGAGGGATGAGACCCAGTACTTC.

The chain links TRBV5-6 to TRBJ1-4, with 8 bases matching TRBD1. Germline V gene sequence: CDR1 SGHDT, CDR2 YYEEEE. The CDR3 has 18 residues. Germline trimming cut 4 bases from V and 2 bases from J; bases unmatched to any gene: 13. The CDR3 region is CASSPLGQGASTNEKLFF. The CDR3 DNA reads as TGTGCCAGCAGCCCCCTAGGCCAGGGGGCTTCGACTAATGAAAAACTGTTTTTT.

The chain joins TRBV28 to TRBJ1-1; 7 positions agree with TRBD1. Germline V lookup: CDR1 MDHEN, CDR2 SYDVKM. V lost 10 bases and J lost 1; bases outside the gene matches: 12. The CDR3 extends over 15 amino acids. CDR3 nucleotides: TGTGCCACCGTGCCCCGGACAGGAGCGAACACTGAAGCTTTCTTT. It translates to CATVPRTGANTEAFF.

The rearrangement links TRBV9 to TRBJ2-1; D gene uncertain. The CDR3 has 16 amino acids. Trimming pared 0 bases from V and 0 bases from J, leaving 10 bases between. Germline CDR1 is SGDLS and CDR2 is YYNGEE. The CDR3 region has the DNA TGTGCCAGCAGCGTAGTTCCTAGAGGCTCCTACAATGAGCAGTTCTTC. This gives the protein CASSVVPRGSYNEQFF.

J is TRBJ1-1 and V is TRBV6-5; TRBD1 agrees at 9 bases. The length of the CDR3 is 14 residues. Germline loops: CDR1 MNHEY, CDR2 SVGAGI. J lost 9 bases, V lost 6 bases, and 11 bases had no gene match. The CDR3 sequence is CASRLPGNRGQAFF. The CDR3 bases are TGTGCCAGCAGACTACCTGGCAACAGGGGGCAAGCTTTCTTT.

Written as DNA, the CDR3 is TGCGCCAGCAGCTTGGACAGGGCTGAGCAGTACTTC. Translated: CASSLDRAEQYF. This chain joins TRBV5-1 and TRBJ2-7, with TRBD1 as a possible D gene (6 bases). The CDR3 covers 12 residues. The V and J ends lost 0 bases and 7 bases respectively, with 8 bases between them. Germline CDR1 SGHRS, CDR2 YFSETQ.

This clone was recorded a few times. Other DNA sequences from this sample encode an identical CDR3 as well. This sequence joins TRBV7-9 and TRBJ1-2, with a possible D match to TRBD1 (5 bases). Trimming shortened V by 1 base and J by 0 bases, and 6 bases separated the two germline ends. The CDR3 spans 14 residues. Germline V gene sequence: CDR1 SEHNR, CDR2 FQNEAQ (reference sequence). The CDR3 nucleotides are TGTGCCAGCAGCTTAGTCAGGGCTAACTATGGCTACACCTTC. Its translation is CASSLVRANYGYTF.

Points on this clone: The sample contains more than one DNA sequence encoding this CDR3. The chain employs TRBV19 and TRBJ2-2; 7 bases are a match to TRBD1. This CDR3 comprises 14 residues. With 6 bases clipped from V and 4 bases from J, the junction kept 5 bases outside the gene matches. From germline, CDR1 is LNHDA and CDR2 SQIVND (reference sequence). CDR3 coding DNA: TGTGCCAGTAGAACAGGGGTCGGCACCGGGGAGCTGTTTTTT. Residues: CASRTGVGTGELFF.

The V call is TRBV16, the J call TRBJ1-6; D is unresolved. V lost 0 bases to trimming and J lost 6 bases, with 12 bases between them. CDR3 length equals 16 residues. CDR1 is KGHSY, CDR2 FQNENV, per germline. CDR3 DNA: TGTGCCAGCAGCCAATCGCTTGCCGGTGGTAATTCACCCCTCCACTTT. Translation gives CASSQSLAGGNSPLHF.

This clone is a singleton in its sample. V is TRBV6-1 and J is TRBJ2-3, with 12 bases that match TRBD1. The germline gives CDR1 MNHNS, CDR2 SASEGT. V dropped 2 bases and J dropped 5; count of bases not matched to a gene: 5. This CDR3 spans 16 amino acids. The CDR3 nucleotides are TGTGCCAGCAGTGAACCGGGACAGGGGGCTGGAGATACGCAGTATTTT. This encodes CASSEPGQGAGDTQYF.

The chain is built from TRBV28 and TRBJ1-2; maybe TRBD1 (5 bases). Trimming cost V 4 bases and J 7 bases, with 16 bases left between them. This CDR3 spans 14 amino acids. Germline lookup yields CDR1 MDHEN and CDR2 SYDVKM. CDR3 DNA: TGTGCCAGCAGTTCTCTCGTCGGGGGTGGTGGCTACACCTTC. Its translation is CASSSLVGGGGYTF.

The V call is TRBV5-1, the J call TRBJ2-7, with TRBD2 matching over 10 bases. The germline gives CDR1 SGHRS, CDR2 YFSETQ. Trimming took 2 bases from V and 0 from J; bases not matched to a gene: 2. This CDR3 has 15 residues. DNA of the CDR3: TGCGCCAGCAGCTTCGGGACTAGCGACTCCTACGAGCAGTACTTC. Its translation: CASSFGTSDSYEQYF.

V usage is TRBV7-9 and J usage is TRBJ2-1; 8 bases are shared with TRBD2. Germline V gives CDR1 SEHNR, CDR2 FQNEAQ (reference sequence). The CDR3 is 17 amino acids. V dropped 4 bases and J dropped 5; count of bases not matched to a gene: 13. This CDR3 reads CASSSQPLSGGHNEQFF. The CDR3 DNA reads as TGTGCCAGCAGCTCTCAACCTCTCAGCGGGGGACACAATGAGCAGTTCTTC.

The rearrangement joins TRBV6-4 to TRBJ2-3; TRBD2 agrees at 10 bases. Germline CDR1 reads MRHNA; CDR2 reads SNTAGT. V dropped 5 bases and J dropped 0; count of bases not matched to a gene: 2. The CDR3 covers 15 residues. The CDR3: CASSLAGASTDTQYF. The DNA for the CDR3 is TGTGCCAGCAGTCTAGCGGGAGCAAGCACAGATACGCAGTATTTT.

The table lists this clone with a few counts. The V and J genes are TRBV14 and TRBJ1-6; possibly TRBD1 for D (5 bases). The germline gives CDR1 SGHDN, CDR2 FVKESK. The CDR3 length is 19 residues. V lost 2 bases and J 6 bases, leaving 23 bases between the germline ends. The CDR3 nucleotides read TGTGCCAGCAGCCAATCAACGTGGAGGGGCCGTAATTTTAATTCACCCCTCCACTTT. This sequence encodes CASSQSTWRGRNFNSPLHF.

The chain links TRBV18 to TRBJ1-3, with TRBD1 matching 10 bases. Germline CDR1 and CDR2: KGHSH and LQKENI. This CDR3 has 16 amino acids. V gave up 1 base and J gave up 3 bases; unmatched junction bases: 3. Here the CDR3 DNA reads TGTGCCAGCTCACCACGACAGGGGGCGCATGGAAACACCATATATTTT. The encoded protein is CASSPRQGAHGNTIYF. Together with reference TRBV18 and TRBJ1-3, the CDR3 gives the full variable domain: NAGVMQNPRHLVRRRGQEARLRCSPMKGHSHVYWYRQLPEEGLKFMVYLQKENIIDESGMPKERFSAEFPKEGPSILRIQQVVRGDSAAYFCASSPRQGAHGNTIYFGEGSWLTVV.

V gene TRBV12-3 or TRBV12-4 combines with J gene TRBJ2-5; D not certain. The CDR3 sequence is 13 residues long. V lost 3 bases, J lost 1 base, and 6 bases lay in between. The CDR3 DNA follows: TGTGCCAGCAGTTTGAGGATCCAAGAGACCCAGTACTTC. This gives the protein CASSLRIQETQYF.

This sequence joins TRBV5-4 and TRBJ2-1; D possibly corresponds to TRBD2 (6 bases). The CDR3 loop spans 16 amino acids. The ends were cut back, 0 bases at V and 2 bases at J, with 12 bases in the middle. Looked up from germline, CDR1 is SGHNT and CDR2 is YYREEE (reference sequence). The CDR3 here is CASSLAGREPYNEQFF. The CDR3 DNA reads TGTGCCAGCAGCTTGGCCGGTCGGGAGCCCTACAATGAGCAGTTCTTC.

The rearrangement uses TRBV7-2 and TRBJ2-2; 7 nucleotides line up with TRBD1. The germline gives CDR1 SGHTA, CDR2 FQGNSA. CDR3 length equals 15 residues. V was pared by 2 bases and J by 4 bases, with 4 bases of the junction left unmatched. CDR3 sequence: CASSLPGTATGELFF. CDR3 DNA sequence: TGTGCCAGCAGCTTACCGGGGACAGCCACCGGGGAGCTGTTTTTT.

The chain joins TRBV6-2 or TRBV6-3 to TRBJ1-1; D is possibly TRBD1 (5 bases). There are 15 residues in the CDR3. Germline V gives CDR1 MNHEY, CDR2 SVGEGT. The V and J ends lost 6 bases and 1 base respectively, with 15 bases between them. CDR3 loop: CASSSSGAGNTEAFF. For the CDR3, the DNA is TGTGCCAGCAGCTCAAGCGGGGCGGGGAACACTGAAGCTTTCTTT.

This clone has more than one count but fewer than ten. This sequence joins TRBV7-2 and TRBJ1-1; no reliable D call. Trimming shortened V by 1 base and J by 0 bases, and 6 bases separated the two germline ends. The germline gives CDR1 SGHTA, CDR2 FQGNSA. CDR3 length: 14 amino acids. CDR3 in amino acids: CASSLGTMNTEAFF. The CDR3 DNA reads TGTGCCAGCAGCTTAGGGACTATGAACACTGAAGCTTTCTTT.

The rearrangement links TRBV5-4 to TRBJ2-5; D is possibly TRBD2 (6 bases). The CDR3 is 14 residues long. From germline, CDR1 is SGHNT and CDR2 YYREEE (reference sequence). With 4 bases removed from V and 0 bases from J, the gap between germline ends came to 10 bases. The CDR3 protein is CASSTRTNQETQYF. The CDR3 nucleotides are TGTGCCAGCAGCACCCGGACTAACCAAGAGACCCAGTACTTC.

V and J are TRBV20-1 and TRBJ2-5; D is perhaps TRBD2 (5 bases). Germline V gene data show CDR1 as DFQATT and CDR2 as SNEGSKA (reference sequence). CDR3 length: 13 amino acids. Trimming cost V 3 bases and J 3 bases, with 11 bases left between them. The CDR3 bases are TGCAGTGCTAGTTCGACTACTAAAGAGACCCAGTACTTC. Amino acid sequence: CSASSTTKETQYF.

This clone was detected only a few times. This sequence joins TRBV6-5 and TRBJ1-6, with 9 bases lining up with TRBD1. The CDR3 spans 16 residues. Germline trimming cut 2 bases from V and 5 bases from J; bases unmatched to any gene: 4. Germline lookup yields CDR1 MNHEY and CDR2 SVGAGI. The DNA for the CDR3 is TGTGCCAGCAGTTACGCCGGGACAGGGAATAATTCACCCCTCCACTTT. Amino acids: CASSYAGTGNNSPLHF.